This T cell receptor beta chain was found in a study of T cell responses to AZD1222 COVID-19 vaccine. Across the study: Second doses at about 4 or about 12 weeks were pooled.

The trim removed 3 bases at V and 5 bases at J, leaving 8 bases unmatched. The CDR3 loop spans 15 amino acids. Germline assignment: CDR1 SGHTA and CDR2 FQGTGA. Libraries were prepared by immunoSEQ multiplex PCR; TCRdb keeps only in-frame clonotypes and omits some of them. The top ten hold just over 5% of the sample, which has about 160,000 clones, roughly nine tenths seen once. As to this clone: What it binds is not known.

General study points: Most donors were white British, females outnumbered males, and clonal diversity was possibly underestimated.

Sequences were derived from peripheral blood, sampled on day 0 of AZD1222 vaccination. This TCR was recovered from an adult in good health. This rearrangement joins TRBV7-3 to TRBJ2-3; 7 nucleotides align to TRBD2. The CDR3 sequence: CASSLVSGGRDTQYF. The DNA for the CDR3 is TGTGCCAGCAGCTTGGTTAGCGGCGGGAGAGATACGCAGTATTTT.